Here is one T cell receptor beta chain with its context. Its antigen is as yet unknown. The sample belongs to a study of shared clonotypes between healthy human individuals. Study-wide results and caveats: Some naive CD4 clonotypes, roughly 5%, turned up in common across several donors. It was only blood that was sampled, and tissue repertoires likely differ.

Assay execution proceeded at the deep level. Using immunoSEQ multiplex PCR, the repertoire was profiled, and TCRdb retains in-frame clones only, with some absent. The table lists some 2,500,000 clones, 85% to 95% of them singletons. Sequencing was done on a sample of naive CD4+ T cells from PBMCs. Noted subset: CD45RA+ positively selected. The sequence was obtained from a man aged 18 to 30 in good health. Some clones in this sample may be carry-over from other donors' samples.

The CDR3 loop is CASSIGGPTRGYTF. In DNA, the CDR3 is TGTGCCAGCAGTATTGGGGGCCCTACGAGGGGCTACACCTTC. The chain employs TRBV28 and TRBJ1-2; a weak D match, TRBD1 (6 bases). Germline V lookup: CDR1 MDHEN, CDR2 SYDVKM. CDR3 length equals 14 residues. The V gene lost 5 bases and the J gene lost 8 bases, with 18 bases spanning the gap.